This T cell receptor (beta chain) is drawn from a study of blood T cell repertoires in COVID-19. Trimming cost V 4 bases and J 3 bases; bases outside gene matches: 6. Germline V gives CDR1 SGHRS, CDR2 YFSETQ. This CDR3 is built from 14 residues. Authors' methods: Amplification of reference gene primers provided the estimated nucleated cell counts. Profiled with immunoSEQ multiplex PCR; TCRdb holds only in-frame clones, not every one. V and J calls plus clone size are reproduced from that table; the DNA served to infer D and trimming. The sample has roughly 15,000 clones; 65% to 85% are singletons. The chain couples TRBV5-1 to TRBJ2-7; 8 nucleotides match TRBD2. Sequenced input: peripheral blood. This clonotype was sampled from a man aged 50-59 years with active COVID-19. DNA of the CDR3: TGCGCCAGCAGCGAGGCGGGAGGTCTCTACGAGCAGTACTTC. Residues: CASSEAGGLYEQYF.